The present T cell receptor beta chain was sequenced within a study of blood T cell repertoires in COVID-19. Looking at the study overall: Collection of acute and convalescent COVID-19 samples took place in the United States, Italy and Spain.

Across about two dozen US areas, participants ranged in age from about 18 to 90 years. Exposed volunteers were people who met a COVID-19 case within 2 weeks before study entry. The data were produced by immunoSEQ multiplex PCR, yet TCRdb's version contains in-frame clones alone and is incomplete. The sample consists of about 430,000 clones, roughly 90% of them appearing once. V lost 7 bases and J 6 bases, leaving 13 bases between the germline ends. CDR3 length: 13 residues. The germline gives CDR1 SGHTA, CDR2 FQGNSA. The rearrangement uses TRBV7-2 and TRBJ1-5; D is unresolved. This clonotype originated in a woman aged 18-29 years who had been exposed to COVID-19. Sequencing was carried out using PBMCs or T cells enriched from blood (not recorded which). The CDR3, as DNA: TGTGCCAGCACCACAGTGCGGGGTCAGCCCCAGCATTTT. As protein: CASTTVRGQPQHF.